Sequencing of this T cell receptor (beta chain) was carried out in a study of Ad26.COV2.S vaccination and SARS-CoV-2 variants (dated by TCRdb to about 2021). For the study in its entirety: Vaccine-arm donors were drawn from COV1001, a multicentre, randomized, double-blind, placebo-controlled phase I-IIa trial of Ad26.COV2.S in healthy adults. Ad26.COV2.S was administered intramuscularly at a dose of 5x10^10 or 1x10^11 viral particles, either as one shot or as two shots given 56 days apart. TCRbeta repertoire sequencing served as the tool for gauging how specific and how broad the SARS-CoV-2-reactive T cell receptors were following Ad26.COV2.S vaccination. The TCR-sequenced set comprised about 32 samples: around 20 Ad26.COV2.S vaccine recipients, 5 placebo recipients and 8 SARS-CoV-2 convalescent individuals. Participants in the trial were split at random into five groups of five each, receiving low-dose or high-dose Ad26.COV2.S once or twice, or else placebo on both occasions. Investigators did not know the trial group allocation while performing experiments and assessing outcomes.

Inclusive of the bounding cysteine and phenylalanine, the CDR3 is 15 residues long. Only the CDR3 portion is preserved as DNA: 45 bases, with reading frame beginning at the first base. Looking up the germline V gene yields CDR1 SGHRS and CDR2 YFSETQ. The junction shows trimming of 0 bases on V and 4 bases on J, and the gene matches do not reach 4 bases of it. Remarks on this clone: Its antigen is still unknown. The input lacks base qualities; no much larger clone sits a single base away.

TCRbeta CDR3 regions were sequenced with the immunoSEQ Assay. After extraction, genomic DNA underwent amplification by bias-controlled multiplex PCR, followed by high-throughput sequencing. The original pipeline was this. To quantify the absolute abundance of each unique TCRbeta CDR3 region, sequences were collapsed and filtered. Usable DNA was measured by amplifying reference genes present in all nucleated cells, and TCRbeta template counts were normalized to that usable DNA to estimate T cell fraction. Repertoire TCRs were annotated as SARS-CoV-2-specific when V gene, CDR3 amino acid sequence and J gene were exactly matched to a known reactive TCR set. The reference SARS-CoV-2 TCR set was derived from MIRA and filtered for enrichment in COVID-19-positive ImmuneCODE repertoires, a step that removed public or cross-reactive TCRs. Based on the MIRA antigens, annotated TCRs were further analysed at the level of specific ORF or position within ORF. Depth was the summed frequency of annotated unique rearrangements, while breadth was defined as annotated unique rearrangements over total unique productive rearrangements. Group comparisons of TCR breadth used two-sided Wilcoxon rank-sum tests. TCRdb mirrors the immuneACCESS table, restricted to in-frame sequences. Some clones are absent from its copies; in checked studies, under half trace to an unresolved V gene, and the reason for the others is unknown. V, J and clone size are taken as reported in that table, and D and trimming were inferred from the DNA itself. The sample includes some 400,000 clones, with around 91% observed a single time. 1.5% to 2% of the sample lies in the top ten.

The intended sense of this specimen's treatment or condition label: some 20 received Ad26.COV2.S at low or high dose, single or two shots; roughly five received placebo; per-sample allocation not given. Repertoires of vaccine and placebo recipients were sequenced from samples taken on day 63 after the first injection. Between 29 July and 7 August 2020, Cohort 1b enrolled some 25 adults aged 18-55 years at one site in Boston, USA. Ad26.COV2.S consisted of a replication-incompetent adenovirus type 26 vector by which a prefusion-stabilized SARS-CoV-2 spike protein from the original Wuhan strain was expressed. The paper as a whole reports these results and caveats: The study was not powered for comparison of responses between vaccine doses or regimens. Vaccine and placebo recipients had comparable non-spike TCR breadth, which fits with the vaccine containing only spike. After vaccination, spike-specific CD8+ and CD4+ T cell responses were reported to show substantial breadth. The authors noted that the TCR breadth and depth analyses may have underestimated total T cell responses. Spike-specific TCR breadth was higher in Ad26.COV2.S recipients than in placebo recipients (P = 0.0014).

This TCR came from a person between 18 and 60 years old who received the Ad26.COV2.S COVID-19 vaccine or a placebo. The chain is made from TRBV5-1 and TRBJ1-3; 7 bases in the junction line up with TRBD1. This specimen consisted of peripheral blood, obtained in a trial of Ad26.COV2.S vaccine versus placebo. The DNA sequence is TGCGCCAGCAGCTTGGCCACAGGGGTCGGAAACACCATATATTTT. It translates to CASSLATGVGNTIYF.